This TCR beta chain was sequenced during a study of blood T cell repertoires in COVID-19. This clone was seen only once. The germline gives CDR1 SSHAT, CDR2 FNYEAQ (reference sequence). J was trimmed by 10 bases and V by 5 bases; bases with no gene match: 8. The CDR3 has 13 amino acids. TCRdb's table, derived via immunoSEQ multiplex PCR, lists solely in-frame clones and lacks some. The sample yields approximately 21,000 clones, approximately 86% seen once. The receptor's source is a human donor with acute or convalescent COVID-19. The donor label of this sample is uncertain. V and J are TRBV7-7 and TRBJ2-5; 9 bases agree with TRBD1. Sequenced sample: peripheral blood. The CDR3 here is CASSRDRDSVQYF. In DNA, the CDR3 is TGTGCCAGCAGCCGGGACAGGGATAGTGTCCAGTACTTC.